Each of the 32 T cell receptor beta chains below was sequenced from the same sample in a study of patients and donors after allogeneic stem cell transplantation. Using its own MiXCR run on the RT-PCR reads, TCRdb lists one record per CDR3 protein. In the table there are about a million distinct CDR3 sequences, over 15% of which are singletons. Input material: blood, either unsorted or a sorted T cell fraction (not recorded which). These receptors were taken from a human donor who was either an allogeneic HSCT recipient or a stem cell or donor lymphocyte infusion donor (not recorded which). It is not recorded whose cells these are; they may come from a transplant donor.

Only a few counts were recorded for this clonotype. V is TRBV4-3 and J is TRBJ1-2, with 8 nucleotides matching TRBD1. V lost 5 bases and J lost 2; bases outside the gene matches: 7. The CDR3 length is 15 residues. Germline CDR1 is LGHNA and CDR2 is YSLEER. CDR3 region: CASSETDRGNYGYTF. CDR3 DNA sequence: TGCGCCAGCAGCGAGACCGACAGGGGAAACTATGGCTACACCTTC.

This clonotype has just a few counts. The V call is TRBV5-4, the J call TRBJ2-7; TRBD2 matches 8 bases. V dropped 6 bases and J dropped 3; count of bases not matched to a gene: 8. The CDR3 is made up of 14 amino acids. Germline V gene data show CDR1 as SGHNT and CDR2 as YYREEE (reference sequence). The CDR3 nucleotides read TGTGCCAGCAACCCTAGCGGGTATCACTACGAGCAGTACTTC. Protein sequence: CASNPSGYHYEQYF. Using reference TRBV5-4 and TRBJ2-7 for the parts outside the CDR3, the full variable domain is ETGVTQSPTHLIKTRGQQVTLRCSSQSGHNTVSWYQQALGQGPQFIFQYYREEENGRGNFPPRFSGLQFPNYSSELNVNALELDDSALYLCASNPSGYHYEQYFGPGTRLTVT.

This clonotype was found a few times. Here the CDR3 DNA reads TGTGCCAGCAGTTACTCGTTCCCGCCAGGGTACATTCAGTACTTC. As protein: CASSYSFPPGYIQYF. V is TRBV6-2 or TRBV6-3 and J is TRBJ2-4; maybe TRBD1 (5 bases). The CDR3 runs 15 residues. Germline V CDR1 and CDR2: MNHEY, SVGEGT. Trimming pared 0 bases from V and 8 bases from J, leaving 14 bases between.

The rearrangement uses TRBV27 and TRBJ1-2; weak D call: TRBD1 (5 bases). This CDR3 is 12 amino acids long. The V and J ends lost 6 bases and 5 bases respectively, with 10 bases between them. Germline CDR1 reads MNHEY; CDR2 reads SMNVEV (reference sequence). CDR3: CASRGLQYGYTF. CDR3 DNA sequence: TGTGCCAGCAGGGGGCTTCAGTATGGCTACACCTTC.

This clonotype was detected a few times. This sequence joins TRBV18 and TRBJ2-1, with TRBD2 matching 8 bases. Germline assignment: CDR1 KGHSH and CDR2 LQKENI. This CDR3 has 16 amino acids. Germline trimming cut 1 base from V and 3 bases from J; bases unmatched to any gene: 5. DNA of the CDR3: TGTGCCAGCTCACCACTAGCGGGATGGAACTACAATGAGCAGTTCTTC. As protein: CASSPLAGWNYNEQFF.

This clonotype was seen more than once but under ten times. V gene TRBV6-5 combines with J gene TRBJ2-4; D is unresolved. Germline assignment: CDR1 MNHEY and CDR2 SVGAGI. The CDR3 runs 13 residues. The V end lost 2 bases, the J end lost 3 bases, and 5 bases lay between the germline ends. CDR3 nucleotide sequence: TGTGCCAGCAGTTACGGGAACAAAAACATTCAGTACTTC. It codes for CASSYGNKNIQYF.

This clonotype occurred many times. The chain carries TRBV20-1 and TRBJ2-1; D is undetermined. V was clipped by 1 base and J by 7 bases, with 5 bases between them. Germline V lookup: CDR1 DFQATT, CDR2 SNEGSKA (reference sequence). This CDR3 spans 11 amino acids. CDR3: CSARVRNEQFF. The CDR3 DNA is TGCAGTGCTAGAGTACGGAATGAGCAGTTCTTC.

This clonotype has more than one count but fewer than ten. The chain carries TRBV11-1 and TRBJ2-1; 14 nucleotides align to TRBD2. The junction had 14 bases not matched to a gene; V was cut back by 5 bases and J by 8 bases. Per the germline V gene, CDR1 is SGHAT and CDR2 is FQDESV (reference sequence). The length of the CDR3 is 18 residues. The CDR3: CASSPPGLAGGLIDEQFF. The CDR3 DNA reads as TGTGCCAGCAGCCCCCCTGGACTAGCGGGGGGCCTGATAGATGAGCAGTTCTTC.

The chain uses TRBV18 and TRBJ1-5, with D possibly matching TRBD1 (5 bases). V was cut by 2 bases and J by 5 bases, with 7 bases left in between. CDR1 is KGHSH and CDR2 is LQKENI in the germline V gene. The CDR3 has 13 residues. CDR3 residues: CASSPMGDQPQHF. Here the CDR3 DNA reads TGTGCCAGCTCACCAATGGGGGATCAGCCCCAGCATTTT.

In nucleotides, the CDR3 is TGCGCCAGCAGCCAAACAGGGTTTAAAGATACGCAGTATTTT. Its protein is CASSQTGFKDTQYF. V gene TRBV4-1 combines with J gene TRBJ2-3, with D perhaps matching TRBD1 (6 bases). Deletions cut 2 bases from V and 5 bases from J, with 11 bases between. The CDR3 contains 14 residues. Germline assignment: CDR1 MGHRA and CDR2 YSYEKL.

The genes are TRBV10-3 and TRBJ2-5; TRBD2 aligns across 7 bases. The CDR3 has 15 residues. CDR1 ENHRY and CDR2 SYGVKD come from the germline V gene. V lost 10 bases, J lost 7 bases, and 18 bases stayed unmatched. In nucleotides, the CDR3 is TGTGCCACCACAGGACCGGGAGGCGGTAAGGGGACCCAGTACTTC. Its protein product is CATTGPGGGKGTQYF.

Only a few counts were recorded for this clonotype. The chain employs TRBV3-1 and TRBJ1-1; no definite D call. From germline, CDR1 is LGHDT and CDR2 YNNKEL (reference sequence). The CDR3 has 15 residues. With 4 bases removed from V and 1 base from J, the gap between germline ends came to 13 bases. For the CDR3, the DNA is TGTGCCAGCAGCCCTACCCGAAGGAGGAACACTGAAGCTTTCTTT. Its translation is CASSPTRRRNTEAFF.

There are a few counts of this clonotype. The genes are TRBV7-2 and TRBJ2-6; TRBD1 is a possible D gene (5 bases). V was pared by 4 bases and J by 4 bases, with 11 bases between. The germline V gene encodes CDR1 SGHTA and CDR2 FQGNSA. The CDR3 covers 15 residues. This CDR3 is CASSSSGRGANVLTF. The CDR3 nucleotides are TGTGCCAGCAGCTCCTCAGGGCGGGGGGCCAACGTCCTGACTTTC.

This rearrangement joins TRBV19 to TRBJ2-7, with TRBD2 as a possible D gene (6 bases). V lost 6 bases to trimming and J lost 6 bases, with 24 bases between them. Germline CDR1 and CDR2: LNHDA and SQIVND (reference sequence). The CDR3 sequence is 16 residues long. The CDR3 loop reads CASRKLTGTTEGEQYF. The CDR3 DNA reads as TGTGCCAGTAGAAAACTTACCGGGACCACGGAGGGCGAGCAGTACTTC.

A few counts support this clonotype. V gene TRBV18 combines with J gene TRBJ1-1, with unresolved D. The CDR3 has 14 amino acids. Per germline, CDR1 KGHSH and CDR2 LQKENI. V shed 4 bases and J shed 1 base, with 10 bases lying between them. This CDR3 is CASSLEHPNTEAFF. As DNA, the CDR3 is TGTGCCAGCTCACTCGAGCACCCGAACACTGAAGCTTTCTTT. Drawing the rest from reference TRBV18 and TRBJ1-1, the complete variable domain is NAGVMQNPRHLVRRRGQEARLRCSPMKGHSHVYWYRQLPEEGLKFMVYLQKENIIDESGMPKERFSAEFPKEGPSILRIQQVVRGDSAAYFCASSLEHPNTEAFFGQGTRLTVV.

The chain couples TRBV4-3 to TRBJ2-5; D may be TRBD2 (5 bases). Germline V gene lookup returns CDR1 LGHNA and CDR2 YSLEER. V gave up 0 bases and J gave up 7 bases, with 12 bases separating them. This CDR3 is 14 amino acids long. In nucleotides, the CDR3 is TGCGCCAGCAGCCAAGAAGAGGGCAGCAGGACCCAGTACTTC. Protein sequence: CASSQEEGSRTQYF.

V usage is TRBV19 and J usage is TRBJ1-2; 8 positions agree with TRBD1. Germline V gene lookup returns CDR1 LNHDA and CDR2 SQIVND (reference sequence). V was clipped by 4 bases and J by 8 bases; unmatched bases: 9. This CDR3 is built from 14 residues. The CDR3 spells CASSTGQGRRGYTF. In DNA, the CDR3 is TGTGCCAGTAGTACCGGACAGGGCAGACGAGGCTACACCTTC.

CDR3 sequence (DNA): TGTGCCATCGGACAGGGGGGGAGGTGGGATCATAGCAATCAGCCCCAGCATTTT. Its protein is CAIGQGGRWDHSNQPQHF. This chain links TRBV24-1 with TRBJ1-5; 10 bases match TRBD1. V lost 11 bases to trimming and J lost 0 bases; unmatched junction nucleotides: 15. This CDR3 spans 18 amino acids. Germline V CDR1 and CDR2: KGHDR, SFDVKD.

The chain has TRBV2 and TRBJ2-5; D is ambiguous. Germline V lookup: CDR1 SNHLY, CDR2 FYNNEI. Deletions cut 7 bases from V and 2 bases from J, with 11 bases between. This CDR3 is built from 13 residues. The CDR3 nucleotides are TGTGCCAGCAACGCCGGCAGACAAGAGACCCAGTACTTC. It yields the protein CASNAGRQETQYF.

This clonotype was observed a few times. This chain uses TRBV27 with TRBJ2-7; the D gene is possibly TRBD2 (6 bases). The ends were cut back, 6 bases at V and 4 bases at J, with 22 bases in the middle. CDR1 is MNHEY and CDR2 is SMNVEV in the germline V gene (reference sequence). The CDR3 length is 16 residues. Here the CDR3 reads CASSLMGLGPLYEQYF. The DNA of the CDR3 is TGTGCCAGCAGCCTAATGGGACTCGGGCCCTTATACGAGCAGTACTTC.

The rearrangement links TRBV7-2 to TRBJ2-2; 7 bases map to TRBD2. Germline lookup yields CDR1 SGHTA and CDR2 FQGNSA. Trimming removed 5 bases from V and 1 base from J; junction bases left unmatched: 7. The CDR3 extends over 16 amino acids. CDR3 nucleotide sequence: TGTGCCAGCAGCCCCAGAGCGGGGCGGAACACCGGGGAGCTGTTTTTT. It is translated as CASSPRAGRNTGELFF. The full variable domain, its missing parts supplied by reference TRBV7-2 and TRBJ2-2, is GAGVSQSPSNKVTEKGKDVELRCDPISGHTALYWYRQSLGQGLEFLIYFQGNSAPDKSGLPSDRFSAERTGGSVSTLTIQRTQQEDSAVYLCASSPRAGRNTGELFFGEGSRLTVL.

The CDR3 DNA reads as TGTGCCAGCAGTGAAGCTTCCTGGGCCTACGAGCAGTACTTC. Translation gives CASSEASWAYEQYF. V and J are TRBV6-1 and TRBJ2-7; no clear D. The CDR3 covers 14 residues. Trimming took off 0 bases at V and 2 bases at J, with 8 bases between the two ends. Germline CDR1 reads MNHNS; CDR2 reads SASEGT.

The CDR3 here is CASSHTAGGLRNEQFF. The CDR3 nucleotides are TGCGCCAGCAGCCACACAGCGGGGGGGCTTAGGAATGAGCAGTTCTTC. The chain uses TRBV4-3 and TRBJ2-1; 10 bases are a match to TRBD2. The CDR3 totals 16 residues. Germline-derived CDR1 and CDR2 are LGHNA and YSLEER. The J segment lost 7 bases and the V segment lost 3 bases, leaving 9 bases of the junction unmatched.

The V and J genes are TRBV30 and TRBJ2-3; no reliable D call. There are 10 residues in the CDR3. Germline values: CDR1 GTSNPN, CDR2 SVGIG (reference sequence). The germline V and J ends were trimmed by 5 bases and 5 bases, with 5 bases remaining between them. The CDR3 loop reads CAWWGDTQYF. In nucleotides, the CDR3 is TGTGCCTGGTGGGGAGATACGCAGTATTTT. Supplemented by reference TRBV30 and TRBJ2-3, the full variable domain reads SQTIHQWPATLVQPVGSPLSLECTVEGTSNPNLYWYRQAAGRGLQLLFYSVGIGQISSEVPQNLSASRPQDRQFILSSKKLLLSDSGFYLCAWWGDTQYFGPGTRLTVL.

For the CDR3, the DNA is TGTGCCAGCAAAAGCGGGAGTAGCACAGATACGCAGTATTTT. Amino acid sequence: CASKSGSSTDTQYF. The chain has TRBV28 and TRBJ2-3, with 8 positions matching TRBD2. Germline trimming cut 7 bases from V and 0 bases from J; bases unmatched to any gene: 3. The CDR3 has 14 amino acids. The germline V gene encodes CDR1 MDHEN and CDR2 SYDVKM.

In this sample, this clonotype turned up a few times. Sequence at one end of the junction differs from germline and may be a read error. The V call is TRBV5-1, the J call TRBJ2-7; 9 bases align to TRBD1. The CDR3 sequence is 15 residues long. CDR1 and CDR2 from the germline V gene are SGHRS and YFSETQ. The CDR3 region has the DNA TGCGCCAGCAACTTGGGGGGGACAGGGACGTACGAGCAGTACTTC. It yields the protein CASNLGGTGTYEQYF.

V and J are TRBV12-3 or TRBV12-4 and TRBJ1-5; 8 bases agree with TRBD1. Trimming at V came to 4 bases and at J to 0 bases, leaving 8 bases not matched to a gene. The CDR3 is 17 amino acids. CDR3 in DNA: TGTGCCAGCAGTTCACAAGGACAGGGAGATAGCAATCAGCCCCAGCATTTT. This sequence encodes CASSSQGQGDSNQPQHF.

The sample holds many counts of this clonotype. The DNA for the CDR3 is TGCAGTGCTCTTTCCGGGACAGAATATGGCTACACCTTC. Translation gives CSALSGTEYGYTF. V is TRBV20-1 and J is TRBJ1-2; 7 positions match TRBD1. This CDR3 is built from 13 residues. Trimming removed 5 bases from V and 5 bases from J; junction bases left unmatched: 8. Germline V gene lookup returns CDR1 DFQATT and CDR2 SNEGSKA (reference sequence).

This clonotype showed up many times. The chain combines TRBV12-3 or TRBV12-4 with TRBJ1-2, with a weak D call TRBD1 (6 bases). The CDR3 is 13 amino acids. V was trimmed by 6 bases and J by 4 bases, leaving 12 bases between them. The DNA for the CDR3 is TGTGCCAGCAGCTTCGGACAGCCCTATGGCTACACCTTC. As protein: CASSFGQPYGYTF.

V is TRBV7-9 and J is TRBJ2-3, with TRBD2 identical over 8 bases. Germline V gene data show CDR1 as SEHNR and CDR2 as FQNEAQ (reference sequence). V trimming: 1 base; J trimming: 10 bases; junction bases outside the gene matches: 10. CDR3 length equals 15 residues. The CDR3 coding sequence is TGTGCCAGCAGCTTAGTTGACCGGGAGGGCCGGGCGCAGTATTTT. Protein sequence: CASSLVDREGRAQYF.

This clonotype has a handful of counts. CDR3 DNA: TGTGCCATCAGGGAGGGACAGGAAGCTTTCTTT. This gives the protein CAIREGQEAFF. This chain joins TRBV10-3 and TRBJ1-1; 7 nucleotides align to TRBD1. This CDR3 region has 11 residues. The germline V gene encodes CDR1 ENHRY and CDR2 SYGVKD. V trimming: 6 bases; J trimming: 8 bases; junction bases outside the gene matches: 3.

The rearrangement joins TRBV5-4 to TRBJ2-4, with D possibly matching TRBD1 (6 bases). The V gene lost 3 bases and the J gene lost 6 bases, with 13 bases spanning the gap. This CDR3 has 14 amino acids. Per the germline V gene, CDR1 is SGHNT and CDR2 is YYREEE (reference sequence). For the CDR3, the DNA is TGTGCCAGCAGCTCGACAGGAGAGGGAAACATTCAGTACTTC. Protein: CASSSTGEGNIQYF.